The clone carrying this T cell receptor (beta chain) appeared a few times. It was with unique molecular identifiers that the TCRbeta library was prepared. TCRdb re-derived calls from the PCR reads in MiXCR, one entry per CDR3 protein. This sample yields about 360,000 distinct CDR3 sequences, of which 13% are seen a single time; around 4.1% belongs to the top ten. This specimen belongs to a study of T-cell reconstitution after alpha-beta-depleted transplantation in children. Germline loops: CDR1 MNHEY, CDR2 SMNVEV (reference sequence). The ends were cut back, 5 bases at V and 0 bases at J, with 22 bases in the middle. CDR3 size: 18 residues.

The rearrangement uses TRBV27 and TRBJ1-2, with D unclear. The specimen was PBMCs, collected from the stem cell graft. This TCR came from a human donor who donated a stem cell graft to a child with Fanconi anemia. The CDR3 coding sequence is TGTGCCAGCAGTACCTTGTCCCACCCGGATATACCTAACTATGGCTACACCTTC. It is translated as CASSTLSHPDIPNYGYTF.